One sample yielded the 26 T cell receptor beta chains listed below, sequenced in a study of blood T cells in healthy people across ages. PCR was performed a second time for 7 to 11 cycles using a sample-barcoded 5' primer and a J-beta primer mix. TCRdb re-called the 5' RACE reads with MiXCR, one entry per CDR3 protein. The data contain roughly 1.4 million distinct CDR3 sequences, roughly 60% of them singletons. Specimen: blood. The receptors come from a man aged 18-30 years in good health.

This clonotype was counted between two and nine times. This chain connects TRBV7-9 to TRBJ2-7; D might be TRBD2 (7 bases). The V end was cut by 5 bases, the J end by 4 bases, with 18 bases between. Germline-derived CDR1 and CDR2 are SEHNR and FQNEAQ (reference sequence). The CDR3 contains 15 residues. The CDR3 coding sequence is TGTGCCAGCAGCGGGAGGGGGACACCGGCTTACGAGCAGTACTTC. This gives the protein CASSGRGTPAYEQYF. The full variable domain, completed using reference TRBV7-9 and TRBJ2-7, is DTGVSQNPRHKITKRGQNVTFRCDPISEHNRLYWYRQTLGQGPEFLTYFQNEAQLEKSRLLSDRFSAERPKGSFSTLEIQRTEQGDSAMYLCASSGRGTPAYEQYFGPGTRLTVT.

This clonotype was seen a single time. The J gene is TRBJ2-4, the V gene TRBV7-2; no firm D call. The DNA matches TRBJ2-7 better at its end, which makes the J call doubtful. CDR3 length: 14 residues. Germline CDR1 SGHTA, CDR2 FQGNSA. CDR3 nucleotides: TGTGCCAGCAGCTTAGAACGATTACACTACGAGCAGTACTTC. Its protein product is CASSLERLHYEQYF.

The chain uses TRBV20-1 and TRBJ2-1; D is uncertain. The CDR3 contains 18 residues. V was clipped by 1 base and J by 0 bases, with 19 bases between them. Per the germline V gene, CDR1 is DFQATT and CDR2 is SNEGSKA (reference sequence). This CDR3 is CSARATLAGMSSYNEQFF. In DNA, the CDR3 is TGCAGTGCTAGAGCCACCCTCGCCGGAATGAGCTCCTACAATGAGCAGTTCTTC.

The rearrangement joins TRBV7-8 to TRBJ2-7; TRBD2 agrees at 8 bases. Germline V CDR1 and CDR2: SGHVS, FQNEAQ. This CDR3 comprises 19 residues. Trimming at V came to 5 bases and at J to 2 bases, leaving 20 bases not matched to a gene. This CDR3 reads CASSPILTPGGSITYEQYF. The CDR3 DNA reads TGTGCCAGCAGCCCAATACTAACCCCGGGAGGGAGTATTACCTACGAGCAGTACTTC.

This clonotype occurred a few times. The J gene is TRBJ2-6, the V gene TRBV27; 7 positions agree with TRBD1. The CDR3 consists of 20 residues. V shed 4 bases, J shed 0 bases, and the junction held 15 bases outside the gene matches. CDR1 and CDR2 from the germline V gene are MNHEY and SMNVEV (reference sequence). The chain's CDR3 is CASSSWTGRFSHSGANVLTF. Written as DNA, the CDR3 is TGTGCCAGCAGTTCCTGGACAGGTAGATTTTCTCACTCTGGGGCCAACGTCCTGACTTTC.

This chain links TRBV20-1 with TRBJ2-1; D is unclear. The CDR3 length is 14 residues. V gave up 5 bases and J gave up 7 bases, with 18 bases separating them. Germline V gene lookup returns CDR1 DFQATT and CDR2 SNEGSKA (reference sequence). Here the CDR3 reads CSAPMGFELNEQFF. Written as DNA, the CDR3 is TGCAGTGCTCCCATGGGGTTCGAGCTTAATGAGCAGTTCTTC.

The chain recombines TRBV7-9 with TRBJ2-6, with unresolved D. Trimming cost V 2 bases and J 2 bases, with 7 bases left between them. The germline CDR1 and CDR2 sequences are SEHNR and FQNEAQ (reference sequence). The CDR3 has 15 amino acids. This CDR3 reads CASSLRRAGANVLTF. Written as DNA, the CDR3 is TGTGCCAGCAGCTTACGACGGGCTGGGGCCAACGTCCTGACTTTC.

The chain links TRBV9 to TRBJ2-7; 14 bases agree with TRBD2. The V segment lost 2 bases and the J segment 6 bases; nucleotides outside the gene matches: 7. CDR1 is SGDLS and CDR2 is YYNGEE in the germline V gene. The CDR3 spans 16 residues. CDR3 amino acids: CASSVSPGLAGAEQYF. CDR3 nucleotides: TGTGCCAGCAGCGTTTCTCCGGGACTAGCGGGAGCCGAGCAGTACTTC. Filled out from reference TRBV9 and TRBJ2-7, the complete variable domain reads DSGVTQTPKHLITATGQRVTLRCSPRSGDLSVYWYQQSLDQGLQFLIQYYNGEERAKGNILERFSAQQFPDLHSELNLSSLELGDSALYFCASSVSPGLAGAEQYFGPGTRLTVT.

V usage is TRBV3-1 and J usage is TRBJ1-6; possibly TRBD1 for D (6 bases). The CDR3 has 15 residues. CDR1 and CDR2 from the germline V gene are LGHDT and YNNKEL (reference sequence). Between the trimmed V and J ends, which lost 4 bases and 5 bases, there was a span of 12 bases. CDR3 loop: CASSRSRDNNSPLHF. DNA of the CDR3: TGTGCCAGCAGCCGATCCCGGGACAATAATTCACCCCTCCACTTT.

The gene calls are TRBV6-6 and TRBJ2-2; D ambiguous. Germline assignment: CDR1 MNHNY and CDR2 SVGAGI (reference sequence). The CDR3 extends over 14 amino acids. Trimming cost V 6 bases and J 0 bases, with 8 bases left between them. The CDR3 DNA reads TGTGCCAGCAGAATCCAGACGAACACCGGGGAGCTGTTTTTT. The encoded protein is CASRIQTNTGELFF.

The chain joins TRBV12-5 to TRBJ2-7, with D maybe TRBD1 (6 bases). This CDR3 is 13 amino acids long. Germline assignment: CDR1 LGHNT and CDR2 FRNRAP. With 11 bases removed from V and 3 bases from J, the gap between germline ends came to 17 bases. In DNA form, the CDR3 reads TGTGCTGGGGCCAGGGGACGAAGCTACGAGCAGTACTTC. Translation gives CAGARGRSYEQYF.

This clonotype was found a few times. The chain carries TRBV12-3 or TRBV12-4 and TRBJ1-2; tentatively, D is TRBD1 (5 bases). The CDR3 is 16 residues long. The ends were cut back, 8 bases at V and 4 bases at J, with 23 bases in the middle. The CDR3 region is CASQGLQPDKTYGYTF. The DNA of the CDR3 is TGTGCCAGCCAGGGACTACAGCCCGATAAGACCTATGGCTACACCTTC.

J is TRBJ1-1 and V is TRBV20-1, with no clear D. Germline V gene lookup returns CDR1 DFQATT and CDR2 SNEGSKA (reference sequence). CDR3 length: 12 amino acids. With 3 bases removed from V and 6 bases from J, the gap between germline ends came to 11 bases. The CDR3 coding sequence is TGCAGTGCTAGGTCGGCTTTGGCTGAAGCTTTCTTT. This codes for CSARSALAEAFF.

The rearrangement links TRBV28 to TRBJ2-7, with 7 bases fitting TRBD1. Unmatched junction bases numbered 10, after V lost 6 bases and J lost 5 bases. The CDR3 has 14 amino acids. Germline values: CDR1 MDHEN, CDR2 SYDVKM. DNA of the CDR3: TGTGCCAGCAGCCACAGGGGCCGGGTAGACGAGCAGTACTTC. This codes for CASSHRGRVDEQYF.

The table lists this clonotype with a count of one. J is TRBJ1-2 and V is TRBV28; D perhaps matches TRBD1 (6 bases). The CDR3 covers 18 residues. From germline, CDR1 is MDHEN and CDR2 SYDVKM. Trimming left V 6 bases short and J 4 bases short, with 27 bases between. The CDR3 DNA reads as TGTGCCAGCAGCCCAGGACCGAAGAGGAAACGGGACACCTATGGCTACACCTTC. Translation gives CASSPGPKRKRDTYGYTF.

CDR3 in amino acids: CASSLSSVYEQYF. Written as DNA, the CDR3 is TGTGCCAGCAGTTTATCCTCGGTCTACGAGCAGTACTTC. This chain links TRBV28 with TRBJ2-7; unclear D gene. Germline V CDR1 and CDR2: MDHEN, SYDVKM. This CDR3 is built from 13 residues. V was cut by 1 base and J by 3 bases, with 7 bases left in between.

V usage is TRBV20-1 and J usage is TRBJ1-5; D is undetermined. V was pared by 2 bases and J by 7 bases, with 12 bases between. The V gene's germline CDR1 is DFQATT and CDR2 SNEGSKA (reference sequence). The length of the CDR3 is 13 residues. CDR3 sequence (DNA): TGCAGTGCTAGACCGGTGGTGGGACAGCCCCAGCATTTT. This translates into CSARPVVGQPQHF.

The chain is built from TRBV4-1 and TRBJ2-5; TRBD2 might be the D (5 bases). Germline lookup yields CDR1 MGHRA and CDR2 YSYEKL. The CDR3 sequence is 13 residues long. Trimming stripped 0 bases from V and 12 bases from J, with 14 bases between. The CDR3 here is CASSQEGSAAKYF. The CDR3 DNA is TGCGCCAGCAGCCAAGAGGGTAGCGCGGCCAAGTACTTC.

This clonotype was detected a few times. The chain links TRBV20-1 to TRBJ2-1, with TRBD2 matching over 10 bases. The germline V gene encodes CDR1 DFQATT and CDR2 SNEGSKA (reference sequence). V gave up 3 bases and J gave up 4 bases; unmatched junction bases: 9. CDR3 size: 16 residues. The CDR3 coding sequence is TGCAGTGCTAGTCTGCAACTAGCGGGGCTGTACAATGAGCAGTTCTTC. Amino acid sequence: CSASLQLAGLYNEQFF.

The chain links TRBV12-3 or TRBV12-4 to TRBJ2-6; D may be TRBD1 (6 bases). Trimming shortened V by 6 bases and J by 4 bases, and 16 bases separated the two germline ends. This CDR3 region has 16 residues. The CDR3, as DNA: TGTGCCAGCAGCTTGACAAGGGGGTACGGGGCCAACGTCCTGACTTTC. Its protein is CASSLTRGYGANVLTF.

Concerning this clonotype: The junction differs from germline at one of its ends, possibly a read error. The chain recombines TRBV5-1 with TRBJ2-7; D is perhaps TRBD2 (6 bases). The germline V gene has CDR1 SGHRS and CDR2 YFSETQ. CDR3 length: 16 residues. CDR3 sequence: CASSLEAGPFFYEQYF. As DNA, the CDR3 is TGTGCCAGCAGCTTGGAGGCGGGACCATTTTTCTACGAGCAGTACTTC.

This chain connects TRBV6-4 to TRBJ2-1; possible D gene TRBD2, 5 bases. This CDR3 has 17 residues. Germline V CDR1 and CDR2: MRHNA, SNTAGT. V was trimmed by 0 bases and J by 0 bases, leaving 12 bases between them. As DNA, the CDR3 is TGTGCCAGCAGTGACTCTGTCAGCGGAAGCTCCTACAATGAGCAGTTCTTC. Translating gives CASSDSVSGSSYNEQFF.

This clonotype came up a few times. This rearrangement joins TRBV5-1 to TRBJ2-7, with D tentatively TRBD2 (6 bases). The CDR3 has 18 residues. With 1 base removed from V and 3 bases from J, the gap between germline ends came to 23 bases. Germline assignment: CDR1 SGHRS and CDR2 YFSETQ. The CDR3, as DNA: TGCGCCAGCAGCTTGCATGTTCGAGGGGCTAGCGTTGACTACGAGCAGTACTTC. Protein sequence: CASSLHVRGASVDYEQYF.

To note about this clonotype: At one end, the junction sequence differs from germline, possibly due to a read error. The CDR3 DNA reads TGTGCCTGCAGCCCCCAGACAGGGGGCGCGGAGACCCAGTACTTC. Encoded protein: CACSPQTGGAETQYF. The V gene is TRBV27, the J gene TRBJ2-5; TRBD1 agrees at 10 bases. The germline CDR1 and CDR2 sequences are MNHEY and SMNVEV (reference sequence). This CDR3 region has 15 residues.

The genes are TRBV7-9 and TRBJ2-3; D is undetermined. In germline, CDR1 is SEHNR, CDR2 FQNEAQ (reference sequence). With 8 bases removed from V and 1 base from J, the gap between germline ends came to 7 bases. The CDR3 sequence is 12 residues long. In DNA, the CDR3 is TGTGCCAGCGCCTCCCGCACAGATACGCAGTATTTT. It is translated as CASASRTDTQYF.

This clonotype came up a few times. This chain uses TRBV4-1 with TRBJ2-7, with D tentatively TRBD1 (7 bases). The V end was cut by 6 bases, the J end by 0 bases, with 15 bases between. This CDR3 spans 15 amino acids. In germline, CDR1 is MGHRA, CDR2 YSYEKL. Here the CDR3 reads CASSENRGGSYEQYF. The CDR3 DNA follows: TGCGCCAGCAGTGAAAACAGGGGAGGCTCCTACGAGCAGTACTTC.